Listed below are T cell receptor beta chains from one sample, sequenced in a study of cytomegalovirus exposure and HLA in healthy donors. The repertoire was sequenced with immunoSEQ multiplex PCR; TCRdb's copy has only in-frame clones and lacks some. The data contain some 160,000 clones, roughly 75% of them seen just once; the ten biggest clones take up 4.5% to 6%. The sequenced sample consisted of PBMCs. Receptor source: a middle-aged man in good health and CMV-seronegative. CDR3s include the opening cysteine and the closing phenylalanine or tryptophan. A D gene is named only where the DNA matches it firmly. Clone size appears in some rows only: once, few, many, or a class for an expanded clone.

size	J	D	V	DNA	CDR3
.	TRBJ2-7	.	TRBV25-1	TGTGCCAGCAGTGTCCTCCCCCCGGGACTGTGTTACGAGCAGTACTTC	CASSVLPPGLCYEQYF
.	TRBJ2-6	.	TRBV9	TGTGCCAGCAGCGTAGGACAGATTTCTGGGGCCAACGTCCTGACTTTC	CASSVGQISGANVLTF
few	TRBJ1-1	.	TRBV5-5	TGTGCCAGCAGCTTGCAACAGGTTGAAGCTTTCTTT	CASSLQQVEAFF
.	TRBJ2-1	.	TRBV19	TGTGCCAGTAGTTCCTGGACTCTACCCGATGAGCAGTTCTTC	CASSSWTLPDEQFF
.	TRBJ1-4	TRBD1	TRBV19	TGTGCCAGAGGACAGGGTCAACCTAATGAAAAACTGTTTTTT	CARGQGQPNEKLFF
.	TRBJ1-2	TRBD1	TRBV19	TGTGCCAGTAGGAGACCGGACAGGGAGTACGGCTACACCTTC	CASRRPDREYGYTF
once	TRBJ2-1	.	TRBV20-1	TGCAGTGCCCACCACAGGGTTGAGCAGTTCTTC	CSAHHRVEQFF
.	TRBJ2-7	TRBD1	TRBV11-2	TGTGCCAGCAGCCCGGACAGGTTCTACGAGCAGTACTTC	CASSPDRFYEQYF
.	TRBJ2-5	.	TRBV6-1	TGTGCCAGCAGTGAAGCAGGGACATCGTACCAAGAGACCCAGTACTTC	CASSEAGTSYQETQYF
.	TRBJ2-7	TRBD2	TRBV4-1	TGCGCCAGCAGCCCAGGCGGGGGGGCGCGGGAGCAGTACTTC	CASSPGGGAREQYF
.	TRBJ2-3	TRBD2	TRBV7-3	TGTGCCAGCAGCCGGACTAGCGGGGTCACAGATACGCAGTATTTT	CASSRTSGVTDTQYF
.	TRBJ1-5	.	TRBV5-8	TGTGCCAGCAGCCCCCATAGTAGTCAGCCCCAGCATTTT	CASSPHSSQPQHF
.	TRBJ2-7	TRBD1	TRBV4-3	TGCGCCAGCAGCCAGATACGGACAGGGCCCCACGAGCAGTACTTC	CASSQIRTGPHEQYF
once	TRBJ1-1	TRBD1	TRBV13	TGTGCCAGCAGCTTGGGACAGGGAGCAACTGAAGCTTTCTTT	CASSLGQGATEAFF
.	TRBJ2-7	TRBD1	TRBV7-8	TGTGCCAGCAGCCCAACCCCGGACAGGTTGAGCGAGCAGTACTTC	CASSPTPDRLSEQYF
.	TRBJ1-2	.	TRBV7-9	TGTGCCAGCAGTTACCCGGGACACCCCCTTTCTGGCTACACCTTC	CASSYPGHPLSGYTF
.	TRBJ2-1	.	TRBV21-1	TGTGCCAGCAGCTCGGGGGAGGAGCACCTCACCCTCTACAATGAGCAGTTCTTC	CASSSGEEHLTLYNEQFF
.	TRBJ2-5	.	TRBV6-6	TGTGCCAGCAGTACCCGGACTACCGGTGAGACCCAGTACTTC	CASSTRTTGETQYF
.	TRBJ2-3	TRBD1	TRBV5-8	TGTGCCAGCAGCCTACGACAGGGGAGCACAGATACGCAGTATTTT	CASSLRQGSTDTQYF
.	TRBJ2-7	TRBD2	TRBV7-2	TGTGCCAGCAGCTTTAGCGGGGGTTCCTACGAGCAGTACTTC	CASSFSGGSYEQYF
.	TRBJ2-2	TRBD1	TRBV11-2	TGTGCCAGCAGCTTAGCCGACAGGGGGCGCGACACCGGGGAGCTGTTTTTT	CASSLADRGRDTGELFF
.	TRBJ2-5	TRBD2	TRBV5-4	TGTGCCAGCAGCTTTAGCCTAGCGGGAGTAGAGACCCAGTACTTC	CASSFSLAGVETQYF
.	TRBJ1-6	TRBD1	TRBV7-2	TGTGCCAGCAGCTCTAGGACAGGGAGCGGTTCACCCCTCCACTTT	CASSSRTGSGSPLHF
.	TRBJ1-1	.	TRBV2	TGTGCCAGCAGGACAGTCACTGAAGCTTTCTTT	CASRTVTEAFF
few	TRBJ2-2	TRBD1	TRBV12-5	TGTGCTAGTGGTTTGTGGGACAGGGGGCTGACCGGGGAGCTGTTTTTT	CASGLWDRGLTGELFF
.	TRBJ2-3	.	TRBV4-1	TGCGCCAGCAGCCCCCGGCAAGTCGGGGGAGATACGCAGTATTTT	CASSPRQVGGDTQYF
once	TRBJ2-7	.	TRBV15	TGTGCCACCAGCAGGTTAGACAGCTACGAGCAGTACTTC	CATSRLDSYEQYF
.	TRBJ2-7	.	TRBV6-1	TGTGCCAGCAGTGAAGAGGAGGGGACCTCCTACGAGCAGTACTTC	CASSEEEGTSYEQYF